A single sample is the source of the 29 T cell receptor beta chains below, sequenced in a study of T cell repertoires in cytomegalovirus infection. MiXCR, run by TCRdb on the reads, gives a single entry per CDR3 protein. This table has about 920,000 distinct CDR3 sequences, around 30% appearing once. No antigen is known for these receptors. The sample consisted of cultured CD8+ T cells from PBMCs, taken from culture after CMV antigen stimulation. The receptor set was obtained from a human donor in good health (CMV status not recorded). Some clones in this sample may be carry-over from other donors' samples.

This clonotype was counted a few times. The rearrangement links TRBV6-2 or TRBV6-3 to TRBJ2-3; 10 bases map to TRBD2. Germline assignment: CDR1 MNHEY and CDR2 SVGEGT. The CDR3 contains 13 residues. Trimming at V came to 8 bases and at J to 6 bases, leaving 5 bases not matched to a gene. CDR3 sequence reads: CASWSGGADTQYF. CDR3 sequence (DNA): TGTGCCAGCTGGAGCGGGGGGGCGGATACGCAGTATTTT.

This chain uses TRBV7-8 with TRBJ2-3, with D tentatively TRBD2 (5 bases). The V gene's germline CDR1 is SGHVS and CDR2 FQNEAQ. The length of the CDR3 is 15 residues. Between the trimmed V and J ends, which lost 5 bases and 2 bases, there was a span of 14 bases. The CDR3 loop is CASSGYPGNTDTQYF. CDR3 nucleotides: TGTGCCAGCAGCGGATATCCGGGGAACACAGATACGCAGTATTTT.

The gene calls are TRBV4-2 and TRBJ1-5, with a tentative D call TRBD1 (5 bases). The CDR3 contains 14 residues. Germline CDR1 reads LGHNA; CDR2 reads YNFKEQ. Deletions cut 2 bases from V and 5 bases from J, with 10 bases between. CDR3 amino acids: CASSQRGSDQPQHF. The CDR3 coding sequence is TGTGCCAGCAGCCAAAGGGGATCAGATCAGCCCCAGCATTTT.

This clonotype was seen repeatedly, ten times or more. The rearrangement uses TRBV27 and TRBJ2-7; D may be TRBD2 (6 bases). V lost 5 bases, J lost 3 bases, and 8 bases lay in between. The CDR3 has 12 residues. The germline V gene has CDR1 MNHEY and CDR2 SMNVEV (reference sequence). As DNA, the CDR3 is TGTGCCAGCAGTAAGGACTACTACGAGCAGTACTTC. It yields the protein CASSKDYYEQYF.

The gene calls are TRBV6-6 and TRBJ2-1; tentative D call: TRBD1 (6 bases). CDR3 length: 15 residues. Deletions cut 1 base from V and 5 bases from J, with 12 bases between. CDR1 and CDR2 (germline): MNHNY, SVGAGI (reference sequence). This CDR3 reads CASSYFQGSHNEQFF. The CDR3 DNA reads as TGTGCCAGCAGTTACTTTCAGGGGTCCCACAATGAGCAGTTCTTC.

This clonotype was detected a few times. The chain carries TRBV28 and TRBJ2-5; TRBD1 matches at 9 bases. Germline-derived CDR1 and CDR2 are MDHEN and SYDVKM. J was trimmed by 5 bases and V by 5 bases; bases with no gene match: 9. The CDR3 runs to 15 residues. The CDR3 DNA reads TGTGCCAGCAGTCCGGGGACAGGGTCTTTGGAGACCCAGTACTTC. It codes for CASSPGTGSLETQYF.

The chain uses TRBV5-4 and TRBJ2-3; 7 nucleotides line up with TRBD2. Unmatched junction bases numbered 6, after V lost 2 bases and J lost 3 bases. The germline V gene encodes CDR1 SGHNT and CDR2 YYREEE (reference sequence). This CDR3 has 15 amino acids. The chain's CDR3 is CASSFGRGETDTQYF. CDR3 sequence (DNA): TGTGCCAGCAGCTTTGGCCGGGGGGAGACAGATACGCAGTATTTT.

This clonotype was found many times. The chain recombines TRBV7-9 with TRBJ1-1; D ambiguous. Trimming left V 2 bases short and J 0 bases short, with 7 bases between. Germline assignment: CDR1 SEHNR and CDR2 FQNEAQ (reference sequence). The CDR3 spans 14 residues. The CDR3 DNA follows: TGTGCCAGCAGCTTATTCTCGGTGAACACTGAAGCTTTCTTT. It is translated as CASSLFSVNTEAFF. Looking up the rest from reference TRBV7-9 and TRBJ1-1 gives the full variable domain: DTGVSQNPRHKITKRGQNVTFRCDPISEHNRLYWYRQTLGQGPEFLTYFQNEAQLEKSRLLSDRFSAERPKGSFSTLEIQRTEQGDSAMYLCASSLFSVNTEAFFGQGTRLTVV.

V usage is TRBV19 and J usage is TRBJ1-1, with a weak D call TRBD1 (6 bases). Trimming cost V 5 bases and J 5 bases, with 15 bases left between them. The CDR3 totals 14 residues. Germline CDR1 reads LNHDA; CDR2 reads SQIVND (reference sequence). Here the CDR3 reads CASSPGQLGTEAFF. The CDR3 region has the DNA TGTGCCAGTAGTCCTGGACAGTTGGGGACTGAAGCTTTCTTT.

This clonotype was observed a few times. This chain joins TRBV5-4 and TRBJ2-2; D might be TRBD1 or TRBD2, each matching 5 bases. The CDR3 covers 12 residues. V was pared by 10 bases and J by 5 bases, with 12 bases between. The V gene's germline CDR1 is SGHNT and CDR2 YYREEE (reference sequence). The CDR3 bases are TGTGCCCAGAGGGGATTTACCGGGGAGCTGTTTTTT. Encoded protein: CAQRGFTGELFF.

The chain combines TRBV2 with TRBJ1-2; D is ambiguous. V gave up 2 bases and J gave up 0 bases, with 10 bases separating them. The CDR3 is 15 amino acids. Germline V CDR1 and CDR2: SNHLY, FYNNEI. CDR3 bases: TGTGCCAGCAGTGAATTTAGAACAGCTAACTATGGCTACACCTTC. It specifies CASSEFRTANYGYTF.

This clonotype came up a few times. This chain connects TRBV10-3 to TRBJ1-2, with no clear D. The germline V gene has CDR1 ENHRY and CDR2 SYGVKD. The CDR3 has 14 residues. Trimming took off 10 bases at V and 7 bases at J, with 22 bases between the two ends. The CDR3 DNA is TGTGCCAACCGGAATCCGGAGGACGGCCTTGGCTACACCTTC. Translated, it gives CANRNPEDGLGYTF.

The rearrangement uses TRBV6-2 or TRBV6-3 and TRBJ2-1; 15 bases match TRBD2. CDR3 length equals 18 residues. Germline V gene sequence: CDR1 MNHEY, CDR2 SVGEGT. V dropped 2 bases and J dropped 8; count of bases not matched to a gene: 10. Here the CDR3 reads CASSYIPGLAGGVDEQFF. The CDR3 bases are TGTGCCAGCAGTTACATTCCGGGACTAGCGGGGGGTGTCGATGAGCAGTTCTTC.

This CDR3 is CASSPGGQLNEQFF. CDR3 DNA sequence: TGTGCCAGCAGCCCGGGGGGGCAGCTTAATGAGCAGTTCTTC. The rearrangement joins TRBV6-2 or TRBV6-3 to TRBJ2-1; 8 bases are shared with TRBD2. The V segment lost 6 bases and the J segment 7 bases; nucleotides outside the gene matches: 8. CDR3 length: 14 amino acids. CDR1 is MNHEY, CDR2 SVGEGT, per germline.

The sample holds a few counts of this clonotype. This chain links TRBV7-9 with TRBJ2-1, with 7 bases fitting TRBD2. Germline lookup yields CDR1 SEHNR and CDR2 FQNEAQ (reference sequence). The CDR3 covers 15 residues. V dropped 5 bases and J dropped 6; count of bases not matched to a gene: 10. CDR3 nucleotides: TGTGCCAGCAGCGGACTAGTGGGGGGGGGCAATGAGCAGTTCTTC. Protein: CASSGLVGGGNEQFF. The whole variable domain, remainder taken from reference TRBV7-9 and TRBJ2-1, is DTGVSQNPRHKITKRGQNVTFRCDPISEHNRLYWYRQTLGQGPEFLTYFQNEAQLEKSRLLSDRFSAERPKGSFSTLEIQRTEQGDSAMYLCASSGLVGGGNEQFFGPGTRLTVL.

At least ten counts were recorded for this clonotype. The rearrangement uses TRBV7-9 and TRBJ1-1; 8 bases match TRBD1. V lost 2 bases, J lost 0 bases, and 2 bases stayed unmatched. CDR3 size: 15 residues. Germline V gene sequence: CDR1 SEHNR, CDR2 FQNEAQ (reference sequence). CDR3 DNA: TGTGCCAGCAGCTTACAGGGGGCGATGAACACTGAAGCTTTCTTT. It yields the protein CASSLQGAMNTEAFF.

V usage is TRBV7-4 and J usage is TRBJ1-1, with 8 bases fitting TRBD1. The CDR3 is 17 residues long. CDR1 is SGHVT and CDR2 is SQSDAQ in the germline V gene. V dropped 2 bases and J dropped 6; count of bases not matched to a gene: 14. DNA for the CDR3: TGTGCCAGCAGCTTAAGCCCCCGGCGGGGACAGGACGCTGAAGCTTTCTTT. Protein product: CASSLSPRRGQDAEAFF.

The chain recombines TRBV7-9 with TRBJ2-1, with 13 bases identical to TRBD2. This CDR3 comprises 16 residues. CDR1 and CDR2 from the germline V gene are SEHNR and FQNEAQ (reference sequence). Losses at the gene ends were 4 bases for V and 6 bases for J; bases not matched to a gene: 6. Here the CDR3 reads CASSYGLAGATNEQFF. CDR3 DNA: TGTGCCAGCAGCTATGGACTAGCGGGGGCTACCAATGAGCAGTTCTTC.

About this clonotype itself: Compared with germline, one end of the junction differs, possibly owing to a read error. CDR3 protein: CTSSLGPGIGYGYTF. CDR3 DNA: TGTACCAGCAGCTTAGGTCCCGGTATTGGCTATGGCTACACCTTC. This chain joins TRBV7-8 and TRBJ1-2, with D unresolved. Germline-derived CDR1 and CDR2 are SGHVS and FQNEAQ. The CDR3 is made up of 15 amino acids.

This clonotype was counted only a few times. The CDR3 loop reads CASSQDQAVGANSPLHF. Written as DNA, the CDR3 is TGCGCCAGCAGCCAAGATCAGGCGGTCGGCGCAAATTCACCCCTCCACTTT. The V and J genes are TRBV4-3 and TRBJ1-6; D is undetermined. Trimming left V 0 bases short and J 7 bases short, with 16 bases between. CDR1 is LGHNA, CDR2 YSLEER, per germline. The CDR3 totals 17 residues.

The V and J genes are TRBV13 and TRBJ1-1; 9 bases fit TRBD1. V trimming: 5 bases; J trimming: 6 bases; junction bases outside the gene matches: 7. Germline values: CDR1 PRHDT, CDR2 FYEKMQ (reference sequence). This CDR3 spans 14 amino acids. CDR3 DNA sequence: TGTGCCAGCAGCGCGGGACAGGGAGGCGCTGAAGCTTTCTTT. This encodes CASSAGQGGAEAFF.

In this sample, this clonotype turned up a few times. This chain links TRBV28 with TRBJ1-2, with TRBD1 identical over 10 bases. There are 19 residues in the CDR3. The ends lost 4 bases at V and 1 base at J; junction bases unmatched: 15. The germline V gene encodes CDR1 MDHEN and CDR2 SYDVKM. The CDR3 protein is CASSSQTPGQGSINYGYTF. The CDR3, as DNA: TGTGCCAGCAGTTCTCAAACCCCGGGACAGGGGAGCATTAACTATGGCTACACCTTC.

Concerning this clonotype: The junction shows a germline mismatch at one end, possibly a read error. This rearrangement joins TRBV12-3 or TRBV12-4 to TRBJ1-5; D is undetermined. The CDR3 sequence is 12 residues long. DNA for the CDR3: TGTGTCAGCACCCCGGGGAGGCAGCCCCAGCATTTT. It codes for CVSTPGRQPQHF.

This chain joins TRBV28 and TRBJ1-5; 9 positions agree with TRBD1. Germline assignment: CDR1 MDHEN and CDR2 SYDVKM. The CDR3 spans 14 residues. V gave up 5 bases and J gave up 7 bases; unmatched junction bases: 6. The CDR3 protein is CASSVGGTGQPQHF. CDR3 coding DNA: TGTGCCAGCAGTGTAGGGGGGACAGGGCAGCCCCAGCATTTT.

At least ten counts were recorded for this clonotype. The gene calls are TRBV7-2 and TRBJ1-2; D not certain. V dropped 5 bases and J dropped 5 bases, with 27 bases sitting between them. Germline CDR1 SGHTA, CDR2 FQGNSA. The CDR3 consists of 18 residues. The CDR3 loop is CASSPLLGGFPSSYGYTF. CDR3 in DNA: TGTGCCAGCAGCCCCCTCCTGGGTGGATTCCCTTCCTCGTATGGCTACACCTTC.

The chain recombines TRBV25-1 with TRBJ2-3; D ambiguous. The CDR3 is made up of 14 amino acids. Germline CDR1 reads MGHDK; CDR2 reads SYGVNS. V lost 3 bases and J lost 6, with 13 bases in between. The chain's CDR3 is CASSEFKLSDTQYF. The DNA of the CDR3 is TGTGCCAGCAGTGAGTTTAAGCTGAGCGATACGCAGTATTTT.

The chain couples TRBV7-9 to TRBJ2-7, with TRBD2 identical over 16 bases. Germline CDR1 is SEHNR and CDR2 is FQNEAQ (reference sequence). The CDR3 is made up of 20 amino acids. The junction had 16 bases not matched to a gene; V was cut back by 5 bases and J by 3 bases. The CDR3 DNA reads TGTGCCAGCAGCGCCCGGGTGACCGGGACTAGCGGGGGGGAAAGCTACGAGCAGTACTTC. Translating gives CASSARVTGTSGGESYEQYF.

The V call is TRBV5-6, the J call TRBJ1-3; no reliable D call. With 0 bases removed from V and 0 bases from J, the gap between germline ends came to 19 bases. The CDR3 has 19 amino acids. In germline, CDR1 is SGHDT, CDR2 YYEEEE. The CDR3: CASSLEGERQPFSGNTIYF. DNA for the CDR3: TGTGCCAGCAGCTTGGAAGGAGAGAGGCAGCCTTTCTCTGGAAACACCATATATTTT.

The chain joins TRBV6-2 or TRBV6-3 to TRBJ1-3; no clear D. The CDR3 runs 19 residues. V gave up 5 bases and J gave up 1 base, with 24 bases separating them. The germline gives CDR1 MNHEY, CDR2 SVGEGT. CDR3 DNA: TGTGCCAGCAGTCTCGATTCGTTGAGTGGAAGAGAATCTGGAAACACCATATATTTT. Protein sequence: CASSLDSLSGRESGNTIYF.